This T cell receptor beta chain is from a study of shared clonotypes between healthy human individuals. This CDR3 has 14 residues. CDR1 and CDR2 (germline): SNHLY, FYNNEI. V lost 3 bases and J lost 6, with 13 bases in between. Only in-frame clones appear in the TCRdb table, and some are missing; sequencing was by immunoSEQ multiplex PCR. The top ten hold about 1.8% of the sample, which has hundreds of thousands of clones, approximately 75% seen once. The rearrangement uses TRBV2 and TRBJ2-3; possible D gene TRBD1, 5 bases. The sequencing input was memory CD4+ T cells sorted from blood. Subset meaning: CD45RA-negative fraction. The TCR comes from a woman in her twenties or thirties in good health. Written as DNA, the CDR3 is TGTGCCAGCAGTGAGGAACAGGTCCGCGATACGCAGTATTTT. Translating it yields CASSEEQVRDTQYF. Combining the CDR3 with reference TRBV2 and TRBJ2-3 gives the whole variable domain EPEVTQTPSHQVTQMGQEVILRCVPISNHLYFYWYRQILGQKVEFLVSFYNNEISEKSEIFDDQFSVERPDGSNFTLKIRSTKLEDSAMYFCASSEEQVRDTQYFGPGTRLTVL.